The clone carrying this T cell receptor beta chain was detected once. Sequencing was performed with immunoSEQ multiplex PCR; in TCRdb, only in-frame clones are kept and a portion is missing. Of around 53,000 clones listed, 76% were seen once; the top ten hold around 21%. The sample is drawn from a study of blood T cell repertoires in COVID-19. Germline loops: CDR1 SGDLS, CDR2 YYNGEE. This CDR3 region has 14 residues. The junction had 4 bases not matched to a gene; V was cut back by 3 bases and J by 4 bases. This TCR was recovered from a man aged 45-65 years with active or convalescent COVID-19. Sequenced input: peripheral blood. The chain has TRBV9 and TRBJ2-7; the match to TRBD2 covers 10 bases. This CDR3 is CASSAASGGYEQYF. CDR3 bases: TGTGCCAGCAGCGCGGCTAGCGGGGGTTACGAGCAGTACTTC. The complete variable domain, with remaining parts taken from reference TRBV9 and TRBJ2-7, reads DSGVTQTPKHLITATGQRVTLRCSPRSGDLSVYWYQQSLDQGLQFLIQYYNGEERAKGNILERFSAQQFPDLHSELNLSSLELGDSALYFCASSAASGGYEQYFGPGTRLTVT.